This T cell receptor beta chain was identified during a study of cytomegalovirus exposure and HLA in healthy donors. Study-wide context: As released early, the data held 70 million to 95 million unique TCRs from HLA-typed donors. The study's findings and limits: An analysis that was carried out later associated some 17,000 TCR beta sequences with HLA alleles at 0.05 false discovery rate. Researchers had no immune exposure information except CMV serostatus available.

In germline, CDR1 is ENHRY, CDR2 SYGVKD. CDR3 size: 14 residues. Trimming took 11 bases from V and 3 from J; bases not matched to a gene: 8. The PCR employed 60 Vbeta primers together with 13 Jbeta primers. Profiled with immunoSEQ multiplex PCR; TCRdb holds only in-frame clones, not every one. This listing includes 100,000 to 150,000 clones. Worth noting for this clone: Its antigen remains unknown.

This chain uses TRBV10-3 with TRBJ2-3, with TRBD1 identical over 10 bases. Sequenced material: PBMCs. The receptor was isolated from a young man in good health and CMV-seronegative. This CDR3 reads CALRRDRGTDTQYF. The CDR3 DNA is TGTGCCCTCCGCCGGGACAGGGGAACAGATACGCAGTATTTT.